Listed here is a single T cell receptor beta chain. Its antigen remains unidentified. The PCR made use of 60 Vbeta and 13 Jbeta primers. Sequenced by immunoSEQ multiplex PCR; TCRdb stores in-frame clones only, minus some. The sample has 50,000 to 65,000 clones; approximately 71% are singletons. The sample comes from a study of cytomegalovirus exposure and HLA in healthy donors. Broader study findings: About 87% or about 30% of the time was how often most TCR beta V segments were productive, according to an earlier analysis.

The V segment lost 6 bases and the J segment 7 bases; nucleotides outside the gene matches: 18. Germline assignment: CDR1 SGHDT and CDR2 YYEEEE. The CDR3 totals 16 residues. Source material: PBMCs. The chain recombines TRBV5-6 with TRBJ2-7, with 8 bases lining up with TRBD2. This clonotype was sampled from a man aged 50-60 years in good health and CMV-seropositive. The CDR3 is CASTSGGWGTSGEQYF. CDR3 DNA: TGTGCCAGCACCTCGGGGGGGTGGGGAACATCGGGGGAGCAGTACTTC.